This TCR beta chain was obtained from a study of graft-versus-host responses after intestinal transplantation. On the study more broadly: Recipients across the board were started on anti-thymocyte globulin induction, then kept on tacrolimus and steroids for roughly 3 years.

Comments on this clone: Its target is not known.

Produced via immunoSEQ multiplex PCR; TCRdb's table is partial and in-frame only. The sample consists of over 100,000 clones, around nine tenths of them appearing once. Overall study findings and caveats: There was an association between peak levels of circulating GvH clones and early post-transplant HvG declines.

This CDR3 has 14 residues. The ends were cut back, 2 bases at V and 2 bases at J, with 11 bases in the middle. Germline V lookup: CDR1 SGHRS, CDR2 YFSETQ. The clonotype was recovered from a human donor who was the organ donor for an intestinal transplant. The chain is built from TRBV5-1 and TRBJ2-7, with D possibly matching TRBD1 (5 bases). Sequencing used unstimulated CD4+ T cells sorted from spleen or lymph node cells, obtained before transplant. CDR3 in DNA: TGCGCCAGCAGCTTCCAGGGTTTGACCTACGAGCAGTACTTC. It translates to CASSFQGLTYEQYF.